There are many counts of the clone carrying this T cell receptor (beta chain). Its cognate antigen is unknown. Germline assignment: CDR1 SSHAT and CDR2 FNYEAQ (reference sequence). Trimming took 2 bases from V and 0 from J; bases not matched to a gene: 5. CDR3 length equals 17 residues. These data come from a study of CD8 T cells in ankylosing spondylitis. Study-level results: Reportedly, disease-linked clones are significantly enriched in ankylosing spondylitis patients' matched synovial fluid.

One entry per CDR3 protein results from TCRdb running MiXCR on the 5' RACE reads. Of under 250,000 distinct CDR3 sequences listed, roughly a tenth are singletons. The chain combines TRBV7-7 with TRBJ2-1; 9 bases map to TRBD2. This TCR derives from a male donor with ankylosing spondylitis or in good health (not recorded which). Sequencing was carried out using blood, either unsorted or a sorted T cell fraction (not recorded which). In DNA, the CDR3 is TGTGCCAGCAGCTTATGGCGGGAGGGCCCCTCCTACAATGAGCAGTTCTTC. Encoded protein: CASSLWREGPSYNEQFF.